The subject of this entry is one T cell receptor (beta chain). This may come from a read error, since a much larger clone is one base off. If no ophthalmopathy progression occurred within 18 months, Graves' hyperthyroidism was stable. The PBMCs were sourced from fresh peripheral blood (about 9.6 ml). The data were taken from a study of T cells in Graves' hyperthyroidism and ophthalmopathy. This CDR3 has 15 residues. The source material, RNA transcripts, was used to amplify TCR beta CDR3 regions. In the first-round RT-PCR of the TCR CDR3, the HTBI primer set was used. TCRdb independently ran MiXCR on the multiplex PCR reads; one entry per CDR3 protein. The sample contains 340,000 or so distinct CDR3 sequences, roughly 17% of which appear only once.

The genes are TRBV12-3 or TRBV12-4 and TRBJ2-1; D possibly matches TRBD1 or TRBD2 (7 bases each). The source is a man aged 25 to 40 with Graves' hyperthyroidism. The sample taken for sequencing was blood. The CDR3 coding sequence is TGTGCCAGCAGCTTAGCCCCAGGGGGGGGCAATGAGCAGTTCTTC. Residues: CASSLAPGGGNEQFF.